This T cell receptor beta chain was retrieved from a study of T cells expressing NK-cell markers. General study results and limits: Similarly, these clonotypes led the CD3+CD56-NKG2C+ fraction as well in a handful of donors.

On this clonotype: Its antigen is as yet unknown.

Germline CDR1 SGHVS, CDR2 FNYEAQ. This CDR3 comprises 13 residues. From the 5' RACE reads, TCRdb lists one entry per CDR3 protein and no DNA. Here the sample table reports fewer than 400,000 distinct CDR3 sequences. Sequencing used blood T cells: a sorted CD56 or NKG2C T cell subset, CD4+ or CD8+ T cells, or bulk PBMC T cells (not recorded which). V and J are TRBV7-6 and TRBJ2-3. This sequence originates from a man aged 18 to 69 in good health. The CDR3 reads CASSLKQTDTQYF.